Listed below are T cell receptor beta chains from one sample, sequenced in a study of T cells in Graves' hyperthyroidism and ophthalmopathy. TCRdb re-called the multiplex PCR reads through MiXCR, storing one row per CDR3 protein. Of 480,000 or so distinct CDR3 sequences listed, roughly an eighth were seen once; the top ten hold over 15%. Sequencing was performed on blood. These receptors all come from a woman under 30 with Graves' hyperthyroidism. Each CDR3 is given with its conserved first and last residue.

TRBJ2-4 | TRBV7-9 | 16 | CASSPLSGRVQNIQYF
TRBJ1-2 | TRBV7-2 | 14 | CASSLTLANYGYTF
TRBJ2-6 | TRBV11-3 | 15 | CASSLSGSGANVLTF
TRBJ2-1 | TRBV30 | 13 | CAWSVSGGNEQFF
TRBJ1-6 | TRBV6-1 | 17 | CASSEPGQGGDNSPLHF
TRBJ2-1 | TRBV9 | 13 | CASSPSGSVEQFF
TRBJ2-2 | TRBV18 | 14 | CASSRPDGTGELFF
TRBJ2-1 | TRBV30 | 11 | CAWSNGLARFF
TRBJ1-1 | TRBV6-1 | 13 | CASRKEGNTEAFF
TRBJ2-1 | TRBV20-1 | 13 | CSGRAGAVDEQFF
TRBJ2-7 | TRBV7-9 | 13 | CASSVQGTYEQYF
TRBJ1-6 | TRBV18 | 16 | CASSSYRDSFNSPLHF
TRBJ1-6 | TRBV6-1 | 16 | CASSYPGQGGNSPLHF
TRBJ2-7 | TRBV9 | 14 | CASSASGAPYEQYF
TRBJ1-2 | TRBV7-9 | 14 | CASSLDPGADGYTF
TRBJ1-5 | TRBV7-9 | 18 | CASTYGRWAGVLNQPQHF
TRBJ1-4 | TRBV18 | 14 | CASSDGTGDEKLFF
TRBJ2-3 | TRBV4-1 | 14 | CASSQEGAPDTQYF
TRBJ1-1 | TRBV3-1 | 15 | CASSQVFYLNTEAFF
TRBJ1-4 | TRBV28 | 15 | CASSLTRDTNEKLFF
TRBJ1-5 | TRBV19 | 13 | CASTPGAVQPQHF
TRBJ2-2 | TRBV7-9 | 17 | CASSYAPGQGSTGELFF
TRBJ1-4 | TRBV28 | 14 | CASSTARGNEKLFF
TRBJ2-1 | TRBV28 | 15 | CASSLVADSYNEQFF
TRBJ1-5 | TRBV25-1 | 16 | CASSAHGTGADQPQHF
TRBJ2-4 | TRBV12-3/TRBV12-4 | 15 | CASSSPGGMKNIQYF
TRBJ1-2 | TRBV19 | 12 | CASSQGAGGYTF
TRBJ2-3 | TRBV5-1 | 15 | CASSLAWRPRDTQYF
TRBJ2-7 | TRBV27 | 13 | CASSLQGGYEQYF
TRBJ2-3 | TRBV11-3 | 17 | CASSPIQGEVLPDTQYF
TRBJ1-1 | TRBV3-1 | 15 | CASSQGGGHGTEAFF
TRBJ1-2 | TRBV9 | 13 | CASSVEDGHGYTF
TRBJ2-1 | TRBV25-1 | 16 | CASSEERRGSRDEQFF
TRBJ1-1 | TRBV6-1 | 12 | CATLPMNTEAFF
TRBJ2-1 | TRBV6-1 | 16 | CASSENWGGRYNEQFF
TRBJ2-2 | TRBV12-5 | 14 | CASVGLTSTGELFF
TRBJ2-3 | TRBV2 | 13 | CASRVTGADTQYF
TRBJ1-5 | TRBV19 | 15 | CASSRSGNSNQPQHF
TRBJ2-7 | TRBV29-1 | 11 | CSVTDPYEQYF
TRBJ1-2 | TRBV6-2/TRBV6-3 | 17 | CASSTRTGGEGRYGYTF
TRBJ2-2 | TRBV5-1 | 15 | CASSRQRVNTGELFF
TRBJ2-5 | TRBV30 | 15 | CAWSTPGQGLETQYF
TRBJ2-2 | TRBV6-9 | 15 | CASSSKGGYTGELFF
TRBJ2-7 | TRBV20-1 | 12 | CSARGGAEVQYF
TRBJ2-1 | TRBV24-1 | 12 | CATSDYYNEQFF
TRBJ2-3 | TRBV20-1 | 15 | CSHPASGRASDTQYF
TRBJ2-7 | TRBV30 | 13 | CAWSGLAGGEQYF
TRBJ2-7 | TRBV5-1 | 16 | CASSLGLAGPPYEQYF
TRBJ2-6 | TRBV19 | 19 | CASSIEGTGGKSGANVLTF
TRBJ2-1 | TRBV14 | 16 | CASSPAGGPSPGEQFF
TRBJ1-1 | TRBV20-1 | 13 | CSASLSGGYVAFF
TRBJ2-1 | TRBV30 | 13 | CAWTSGIHDEQFF
TRBJ1-5 | TRBV5-5 | 18 | CASSLQPNQGGGNQPQHF
TRBJ2-3 | TRBV11-2 | 12 | CASSLESLSQYF
TRBJ1-3 | TRBV9 | 14 | CASSVAGEGNTIYF
TRBJ2-1 | TRBV27 | 13 | CASSLRGYNEQFF
TRBJ2-3 | TRBV25-1 | 18 | CASSEYLATGPTQVPQYF